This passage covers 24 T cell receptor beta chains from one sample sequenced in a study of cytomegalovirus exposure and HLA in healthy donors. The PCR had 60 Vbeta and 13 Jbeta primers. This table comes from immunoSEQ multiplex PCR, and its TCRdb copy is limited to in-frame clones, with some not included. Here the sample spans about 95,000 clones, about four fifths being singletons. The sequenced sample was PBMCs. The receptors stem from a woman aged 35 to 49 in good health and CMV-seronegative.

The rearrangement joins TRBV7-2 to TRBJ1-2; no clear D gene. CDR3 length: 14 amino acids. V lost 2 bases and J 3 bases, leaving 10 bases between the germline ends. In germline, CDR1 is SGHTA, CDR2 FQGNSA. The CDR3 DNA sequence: TGTGCCAGCAGCTTATTTAGCATAGACTATGGCTACACCTTC. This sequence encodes CASSLFSIDYGYTF.

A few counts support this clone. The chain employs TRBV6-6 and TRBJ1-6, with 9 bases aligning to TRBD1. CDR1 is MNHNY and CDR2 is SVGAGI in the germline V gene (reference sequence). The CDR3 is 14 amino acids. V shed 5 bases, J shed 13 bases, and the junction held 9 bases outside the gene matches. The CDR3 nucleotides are TGTGCCAGCAGTACGGGACAGGGAAATTTGCCCCTCCACTTT. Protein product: CASSTGQGNLPLHF.

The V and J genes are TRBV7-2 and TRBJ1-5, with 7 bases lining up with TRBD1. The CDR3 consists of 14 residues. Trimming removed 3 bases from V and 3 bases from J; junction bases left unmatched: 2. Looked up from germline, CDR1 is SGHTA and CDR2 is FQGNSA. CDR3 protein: CASSLTGNNQPQHF. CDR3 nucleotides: TGTGCCAGCAGCTTGACAGGGAACAATCAGCCCCAGCATTTT.

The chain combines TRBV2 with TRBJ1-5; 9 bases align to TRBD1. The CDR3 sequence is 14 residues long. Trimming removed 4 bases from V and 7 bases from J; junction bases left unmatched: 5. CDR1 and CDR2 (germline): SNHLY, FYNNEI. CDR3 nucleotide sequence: TGTGCCAGCAGTGCACAGGGGGCAAAACAGCCCCAGCATTTT. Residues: CASSAQGAKQPQHF. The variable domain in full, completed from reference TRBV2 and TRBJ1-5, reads EPEVTQTPSHQVTQMGQEVILRCVPISNHLYFYWYRQILGQKVEFLVSFYNNEISEKSEIFDDQFSVERPDGSNFTLKIRSTKLEDSAMYFCASSAQGAKQPQHFGDGTRLSIL.

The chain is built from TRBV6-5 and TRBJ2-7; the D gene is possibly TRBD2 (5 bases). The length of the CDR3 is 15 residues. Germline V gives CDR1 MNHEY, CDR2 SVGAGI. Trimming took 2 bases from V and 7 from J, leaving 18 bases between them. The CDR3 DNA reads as TGTGCCAGCAGTTACGAGGGCAGAAGGACGGGTGAGCAGTACTTC. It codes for CASSYEGRRTGEQYF.

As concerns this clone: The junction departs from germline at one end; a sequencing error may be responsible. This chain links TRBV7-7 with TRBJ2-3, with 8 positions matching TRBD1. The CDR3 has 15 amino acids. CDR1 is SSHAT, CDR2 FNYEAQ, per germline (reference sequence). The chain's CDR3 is CASSLTGDITDTQYF. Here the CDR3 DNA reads TGTGCTAGCAGCTTGACAGGGGATATCACAGATACGCAGTATTTT.

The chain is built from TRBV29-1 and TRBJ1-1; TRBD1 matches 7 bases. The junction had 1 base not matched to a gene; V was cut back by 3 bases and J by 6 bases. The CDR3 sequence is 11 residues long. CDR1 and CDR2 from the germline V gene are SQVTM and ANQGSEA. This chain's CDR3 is CSVEQGAEAFF. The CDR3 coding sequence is TGCAGCGTTGAGCAGGGGGCTGAAGCTTTCTTT.

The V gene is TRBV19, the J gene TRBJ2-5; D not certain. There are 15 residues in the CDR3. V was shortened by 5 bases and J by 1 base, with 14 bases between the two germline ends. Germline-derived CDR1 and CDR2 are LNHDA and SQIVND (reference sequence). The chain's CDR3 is CASSPPGRSQETQYF. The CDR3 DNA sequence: TGTGCCAGTAGTCCCCCCGGCCGGAGCCAAGAGACCCAGTACTTC.

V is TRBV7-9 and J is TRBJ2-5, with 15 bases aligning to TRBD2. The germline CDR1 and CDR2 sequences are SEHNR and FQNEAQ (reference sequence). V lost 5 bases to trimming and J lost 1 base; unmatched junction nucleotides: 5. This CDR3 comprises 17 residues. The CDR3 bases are TGTGCCAGCAGCCCTGGGACTAGCGGGGGGCCCCAAGAGACCCAGTACTTC. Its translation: CASSPGTSGGPQETQYF. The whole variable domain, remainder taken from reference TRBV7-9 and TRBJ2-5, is DTGVSQNPRHKITKRGQNVTFRCDPISEHNRLYWYRQTLGQGPEFLTYFQNEAQLEKSRLLSDRFSAERPKGSFSTLEIQRTEQGDSAMYLCASSPGTSGGPQETQYFGPGTRLLVL.

The CDR3: CASSPRPQGGGEKLFF. CDR3 in DNA: TGTGCCAGCAGCCCAAGACCTCAGGGGGGAGGCGAAAAACTGTTTTTT. The chain has TRBV7-6 and TRBJ1-4; TRBD1 matches 7 bases. The V and J ends lost 5 bases and 8 bases, in that order; junction bases with no gene match: 14. CDR3 length: 16 amino acids. Germline V CDR1 and CDR2: SGHVS, FNYEAQ. The whole variable domain, remainder taken from reference TRBV7-6 and TRBJ1-4, is GAGVSQSPRYKVTKRGQDVALRCDPISGHVSLYWYRQALGQGPEFLTYFNYEAQQDKSGLPNDRFSAERPEGSISTLTIQRTEQRDSAMYRCASSPRPQGGGEKLFFGSGTQLSVL.

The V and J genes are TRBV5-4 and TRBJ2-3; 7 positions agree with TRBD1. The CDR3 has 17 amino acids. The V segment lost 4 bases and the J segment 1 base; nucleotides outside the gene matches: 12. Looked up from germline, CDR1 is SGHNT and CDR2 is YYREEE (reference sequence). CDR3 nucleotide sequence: TGTGCCAGCAGCCCCAACAGAGGACAGGTCGGCACAGATACGCAGTATTTT. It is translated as CASSPNRGQVGTDTQYF.

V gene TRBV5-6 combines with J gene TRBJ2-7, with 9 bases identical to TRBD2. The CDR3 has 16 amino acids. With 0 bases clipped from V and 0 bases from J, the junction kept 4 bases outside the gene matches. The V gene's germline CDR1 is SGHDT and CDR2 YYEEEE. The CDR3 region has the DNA TGTGCCAGCAGCTTGGGCCTAGCGGGAAGCTCCTACGAGCAGTACTTC. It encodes CASSLGLAGSSYEQYF.

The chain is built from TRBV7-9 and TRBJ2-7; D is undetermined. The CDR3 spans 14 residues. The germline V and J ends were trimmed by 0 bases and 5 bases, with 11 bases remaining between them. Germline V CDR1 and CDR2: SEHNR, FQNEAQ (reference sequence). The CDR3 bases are TGTGCCAGCAGCTTAGCGCTCCACAGCCACGAGCAGTACTTC. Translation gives CASSLALHSHEQYF.

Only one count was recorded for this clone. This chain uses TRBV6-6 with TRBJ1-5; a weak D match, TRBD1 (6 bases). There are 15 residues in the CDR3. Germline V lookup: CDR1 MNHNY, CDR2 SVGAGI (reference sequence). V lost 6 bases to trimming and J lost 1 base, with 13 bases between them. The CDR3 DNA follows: TGTGCCAGCAGCATACAGGGTTTGAGCAATCAGCCCCAGCATTTT. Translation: CASSIQGLSNQPQHF.

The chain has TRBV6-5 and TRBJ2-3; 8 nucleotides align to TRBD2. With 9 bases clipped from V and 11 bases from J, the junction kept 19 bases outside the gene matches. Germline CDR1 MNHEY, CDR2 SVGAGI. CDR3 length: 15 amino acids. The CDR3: CASSDTQAGAVEQYF. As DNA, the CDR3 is TGTGCCAGTTCCGATACACAAGCGGGGGCGGTCGAGCAGTATTTT.

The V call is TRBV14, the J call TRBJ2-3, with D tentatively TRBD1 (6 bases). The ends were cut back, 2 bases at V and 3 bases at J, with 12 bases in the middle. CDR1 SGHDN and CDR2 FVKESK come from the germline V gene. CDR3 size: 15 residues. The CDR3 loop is CASSQIITGTDTQYF. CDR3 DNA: TGTGCCAGCAGCCAAATAATTACAGGGACAGATACGCAGTATTTT. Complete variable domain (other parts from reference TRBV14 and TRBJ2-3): EAGVTQFPSHSVIEKGQTVTLRCDPISGHDNLYWYRRVMGKEIKFLLHFVKESKQDESGMPNNRFLAERTGGTYSTLKVQPAELEDSGVYFCASSQIITGTDTQYFGPGTRLTVL.

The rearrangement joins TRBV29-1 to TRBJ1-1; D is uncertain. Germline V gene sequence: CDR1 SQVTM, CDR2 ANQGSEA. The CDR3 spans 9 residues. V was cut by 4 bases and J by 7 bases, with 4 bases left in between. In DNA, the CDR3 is TGCAGCGTTGCTAATGAAGCTTTCTTT. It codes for CSVANEAFF.

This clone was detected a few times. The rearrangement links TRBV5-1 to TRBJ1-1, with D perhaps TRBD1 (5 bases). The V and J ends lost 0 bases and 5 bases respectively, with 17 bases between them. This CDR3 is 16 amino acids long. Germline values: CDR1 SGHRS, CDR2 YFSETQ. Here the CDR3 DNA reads TGCGCCAGCAGCTTGGATTCGACAGAAAAGGGGACTGAAGCTTTCTTT. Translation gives CASSLDSTEKGTEAFF. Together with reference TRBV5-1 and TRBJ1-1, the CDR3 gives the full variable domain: KAGVTQTPRYLIKTRGQQVTLSCSPISGHRSVSWYQQTPGQGLQFLFEYFSETQRNKGNFPGRFSGRQFSNSRSEMNVSTLELGDSALYLCASSLDSTEKGTEAFFGQGTRLTVV.

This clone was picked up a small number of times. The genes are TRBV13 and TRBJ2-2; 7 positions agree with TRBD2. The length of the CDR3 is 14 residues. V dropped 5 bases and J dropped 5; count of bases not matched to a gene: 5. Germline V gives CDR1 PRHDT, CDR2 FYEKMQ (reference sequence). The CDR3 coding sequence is TGTGCCAGCAGCCGGGACTACACAACCGGGGAGCTGTTTTTT. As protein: CASSRDYTTGELFF.

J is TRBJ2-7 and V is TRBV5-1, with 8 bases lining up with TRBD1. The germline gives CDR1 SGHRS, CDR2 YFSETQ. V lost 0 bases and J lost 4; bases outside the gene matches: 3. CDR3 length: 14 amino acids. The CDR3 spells CASSLGGQGYEQYF. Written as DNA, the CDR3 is TGCGCCAGCAGCTTGGGTGGACAGGGATACGAGCAGTACTTC.

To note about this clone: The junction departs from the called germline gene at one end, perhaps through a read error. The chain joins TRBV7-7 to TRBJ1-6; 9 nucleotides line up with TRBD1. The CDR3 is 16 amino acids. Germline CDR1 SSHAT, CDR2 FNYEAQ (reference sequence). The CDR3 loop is CASRHRGPRSHSPLHF. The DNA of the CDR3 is TGTGCTAGCAGACACAGGGGGCCCAGATCCCATTCACCCCTCCACTTT.

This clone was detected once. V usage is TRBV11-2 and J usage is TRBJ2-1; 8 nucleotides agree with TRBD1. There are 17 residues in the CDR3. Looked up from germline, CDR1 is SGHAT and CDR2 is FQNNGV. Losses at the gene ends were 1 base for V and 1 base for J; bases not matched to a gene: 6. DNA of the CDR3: TGTGCCAGCAGCTTAGGCCGGAGGGACAGGTCCTACAATGAGCAGTTCTTC. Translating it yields CASSLGRRDRSYNEQFF.

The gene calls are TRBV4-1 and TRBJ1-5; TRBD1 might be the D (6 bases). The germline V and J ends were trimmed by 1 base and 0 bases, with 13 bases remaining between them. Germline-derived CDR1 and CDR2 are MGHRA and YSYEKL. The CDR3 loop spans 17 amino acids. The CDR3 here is CASSQAGTIYSNQPQHF. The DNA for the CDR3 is TGCGCCAGCAGCCAAGCCGGGACAATATATAGCAATCAGCCCCAGCATTTT.

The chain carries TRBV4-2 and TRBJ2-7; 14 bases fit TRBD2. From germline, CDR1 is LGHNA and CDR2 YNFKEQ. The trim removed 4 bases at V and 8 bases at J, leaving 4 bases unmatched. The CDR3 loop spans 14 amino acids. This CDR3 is CASSPGLAGVQQYF. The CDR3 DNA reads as TGTGCCAGCAGCCCGGGACTAGCGGGAGTTCAGCAGTACTTC.